This T cell receptor beta chain originates from a study of regulatory T cells in long-lasting Graves disease. Time point described: newly diagnosed GD, antithyroid drugs for less than 3 months. The TCR library used RNA extracted from PBMCs. Germline V lookup: CDR1 MGHRA, CDR2 YSYEKL. This CDR3 has 14 amino acids. After removal of 2 bases from V and 4 bases from J, the junction contained 3 bases not matched to a gene. Study-level findings and limits: Persistent Graves' cases showed lower TCR diversity than newly diagnosed cases.

CDR3-region Arm-PCR and iRepertoire HTBI primers produced the TCR beta libraries. A single record per CDR3 protein comes from TCRdb applying MiXCR to the multiplex PCR reads. Of roughly 260,000 distinct CDR3 sequences listed, under 20% are singletons. Turning to this clonotype: The antigen is unknown.

This sample also belongs to another study, concerning T cells in Graves' hyperthyroidism and ophthalmopathy. That work adds: Those with hyperthyroidism were 18 to 65 years old, newly diagnosed, and ill for under 2 months.

V usage is TRBV4-1 and J usage is TRBJ1-1, with 8 bases aligning to TRBD1. This TCR was recovered from a woman aged 25 to 39 with Graves disease. This specimen consisted of peripheral blood mononuclear cells (PBMCs), obtained at new diagnosis, from a patient treated with antithyroid drugs. CDR3 sequence (DNA): TGCGCCAGCAGCCAATTACAGGGGGGCACTGAAGCTTTCTTT. As protein: CASSQLQGGTEAFF.